The clone carrying this T cell receptor beta chain was observed a handful of times. Antigen specificity is unknown. This sample stems from a study of T cells in Graves' hyperthyroidism and ophthalmopathy. About the study: Any treatment followed the collection of peripheral blood at initial diagnosis. Study findings and constraints: Classification by a 13 V-J model distinguished ophthalmopathy from stable hyperthyroidism. Among thyroid clonotypes expanded above 0.001, most also appeared in blood.

TCR beta CDR3 region amplification was performed from RNA transcripts. The study used the HTBI primer set for a first-round RT-PCR of the TCR CDR3. MiXCR, applied by TCRdb to the multiplex PCR reads, yields one record per CDR3 protein. The sample has about 250,000 distinct CDR3 sequences, approximately 21% seen once. The study included ophthalmopathy patients with Clinical Activity Score at least 3, NOSPECS grade at least 4 and duration under 3 months. Looked up from germline, CDR1 is LGHDT and CDR2 is YNNKEL (reference sequence). The ends were cut back, 0 bases at V and 7 bases at J, with 10 bases in the middle. The CDR3 covers 15 residues.

This clonotype was sampled from a man aged 25 to 40 with Graves' ophthalmopathy. The sequencing sample was made of blood. The rearrangement links TRBV3-1 to TRBJ1-6, with D uncertain. The CDR3 bases are TGTGCCAGCAGCCAAGATAGGAGGCGGAATTCACCCCTCCACTTT. It yields the protein CASSQDRRRNSPLHF.